The subject of this entry is one T cell receptor (beta chain). CDR1 is SGHRS, CDR2 YFSETQ, per germline. The length of the CDR3 is 13 residues. The junction had 4 bases not matched to a gene; V was cut back by 4 bases and J by 6 bases. Sequenced by immunoSEQ multiplex PCR; TCRdb stores in-frame clones only, minus some. In the table there are some 700,000 clones, 85% to 90% of which are singletons. This specimen comes from a study of shared T cell receptors in the human thymus. The same specimen was also included in a second study, on human thymus T cells. That source reports: Resections from corrective heart surgery supplied the thymus tissue. Thymic as well as blood repertoires seemed to favor certain V and J genes unevenly. Related research described strongly overlapping thymic repertoires in unrelated people.

Sequencing was performed on thymocytes. This chain connects TRBV5-1 to TRBJ1-1; 9 positions match TRBD1. The clonotype originates from a boy younger than two with a congenital heart defect. The CDR3 DNA follows: TGCGCCAGCAGCAGGGACAGGGACTCTGAAGCTTTCTTT. Protein product: CASSRDRDSEAFF.